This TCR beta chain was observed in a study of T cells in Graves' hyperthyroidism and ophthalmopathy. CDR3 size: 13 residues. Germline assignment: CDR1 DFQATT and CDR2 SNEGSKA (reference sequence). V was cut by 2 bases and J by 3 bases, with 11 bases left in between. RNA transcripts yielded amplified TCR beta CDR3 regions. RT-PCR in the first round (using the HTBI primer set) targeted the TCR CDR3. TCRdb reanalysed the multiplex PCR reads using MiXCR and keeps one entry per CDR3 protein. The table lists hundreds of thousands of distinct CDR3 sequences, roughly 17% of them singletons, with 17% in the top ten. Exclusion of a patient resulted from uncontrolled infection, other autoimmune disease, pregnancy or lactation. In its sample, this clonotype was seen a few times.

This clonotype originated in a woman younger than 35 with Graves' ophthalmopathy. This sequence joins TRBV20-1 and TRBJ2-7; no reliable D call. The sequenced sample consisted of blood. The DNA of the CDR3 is TGCAGTGCTAGACTTAAATCGGTCTACGAGCAGTACTTC. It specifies CSARLKSVYEQYF.